The text below deals with one T cell receptor (beta chain). Its antigen is currently unknown. This entry belongs to a study of T cell responses to AZD1222 COVID-19 vaccine. Sequenced by immunoSEQ multiplex PCR; TCRdb stores in-frame clones only, minus some. The sample has 130,000 or so clones; just over 90% are singletons. Between the trimmed V and J ends, which lost 6 bases and 11 bases, there was a span of 13 bases. The CDR3 length is 11 residues. CDR1 is ENHRY and CDR2 is SYGVKD in the germline V gene. Findings and limits, study-wide: A reported finding is that nearly half of spike-specific TCRs target unmutated variant regions. Just five or six AZD1222 recipients were seropositive at baseline. Most donors were white British, females outnumbered males, and clonal diversity was possibly underestimated. It was only after the peak T cell response that any repertoires were sampled.

The sequence came from an adult in good health. This chain connects TRBV10-3 to TRBJ1-1, with a weak D call TRBD1 (5 bases). Sequencing used peripheral blood, obtained on day 0 of MenACWY control vaccination. The CDR3 spells CAISGVGVAFF. CDR3 bases: TGTGCCATCAGCGGGGTAGGGGTGGCTTTCTTT.